This T cell receptor beta chain is drawn from a study of T cells expressing NK-cell markers. The germline V gene has CDR1 DFQATT and CDR2 SNEGSKA (reference sequence). The CDR3 length is 17 residues. About this clonotype itself: Its specificity is unknown.

TCRdb reprocessed the 5' RACE reads and reports one entry per CDR3 protein, with no DNA. This listing includes 200,000 to 300,000 distinct CDR3 sequences. Study-wide results and caveats: Four of the donors also had these clonotypes leading their CD3+CD56-NKG2C+ fraction. What remained unclear was the HCMV specificity of expanded NKG2C+ T cell clones. Each of a handful of donors carried dominant NKG2C+ clonotypes accounting for about 1.0-8% of CD8+ T cells.

The V gene is TRBV20-1, the J gene TRBJ1-3. The source of this sequence is a man aged 18 to 29 in good health. Sequenced: blood T cells: a sorted CD56 or NKG2C T cell subset, CD4+ or CD8+ T cells, or bulk PBMC T cells (not recorded which). CDR3 loop: CSARELRGKASGNTIYF.